These 3 T cell receptor beta chains originate from one sample sequenced in a study of blood T cell repertoires in COVID-19. Profiling relied on immunoSEQ multiplex PCR, and the TCRdb table lists in-frame clones only, not all of them. This table holds about 270,000 clones, 75% to 90% found once. The specimen sequenced was PBMCs or T cells enriched from blood (not recorded which). These TCRs come from a woman under 40 with acute COVID-19.

The chain uses TRBV3-1 (or the pseudogene TRBV3-2) and TRBJ1-1; perhaps TRBD1 as D (6 bases). The V and J ends lost 2 bases and 5 bases respectively, with 9 bases between them. The CDR3 length is 13 residues. Germline V gene sequence: CDR1 LGHDT, CDR2 YNNKEL (reference sequence). The CDR3 loop is CASSQQRGTEAFF. The CDR3 DNA is TGTGCCAGCAGCCAACAAAGGGGGACTGAAGCTTTCTTT.

The chain couples TRBV6-5 to TRBJ1-4; the D gene is possibly TRBD1 (5 bases). Germline CDR1 reads MNHEY; CDR2 reads SVGAGI. Deletions cut 6 bases from V and 3 bases from J, with 11 bases between. There are 14 residues in the CDR3. CDR3 loop: CASRDSVANEKLFF. The CDR3 DNA follows: TGTGCCAGCAGAGACAGTGTGGCTAATGAAAAACTGTTTTTT.

The CDR3 coding sequence is TGTGCCAGCAGTTTTTACTCATACGGGGGGCCAGGGGGCTACACCTTC. The encoded protein is CASSFYSYGGPGGYTF. The V and J genes are TRBV28 and TRBJ1-2; the D gene is possibly TRBD1 (6 bases). Looked up from germline, CDR1 is MDHEN and CDR2 is SYDVKM. This CDR3 comprises 16 residues. V was trimmed by 3 bases and J by 8 bases, leaving 22 bases between them.